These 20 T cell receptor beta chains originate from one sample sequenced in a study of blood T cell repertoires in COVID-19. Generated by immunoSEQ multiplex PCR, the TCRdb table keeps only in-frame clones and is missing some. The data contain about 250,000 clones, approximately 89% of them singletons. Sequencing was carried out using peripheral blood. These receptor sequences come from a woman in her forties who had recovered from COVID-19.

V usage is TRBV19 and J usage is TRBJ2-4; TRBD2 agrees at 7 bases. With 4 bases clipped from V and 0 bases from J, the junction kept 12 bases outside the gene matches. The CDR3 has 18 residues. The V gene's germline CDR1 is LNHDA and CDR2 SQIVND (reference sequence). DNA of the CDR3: TGTGCCAGTAGTACCCCAGTTGGGAGGGTACTAGCCAAAAACATTCAGTACTTC. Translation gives CASSTPVGRVLAKNIQYF.

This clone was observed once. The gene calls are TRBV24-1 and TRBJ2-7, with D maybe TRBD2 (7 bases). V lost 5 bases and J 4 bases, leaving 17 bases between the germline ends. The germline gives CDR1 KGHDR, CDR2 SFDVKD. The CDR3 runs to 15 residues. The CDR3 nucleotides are TGTGCCACCAGTGGGGGGGGCAGGGGAGAGTACGAGCAGTACGTC. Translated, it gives CATSGGGRGEYEQYV.

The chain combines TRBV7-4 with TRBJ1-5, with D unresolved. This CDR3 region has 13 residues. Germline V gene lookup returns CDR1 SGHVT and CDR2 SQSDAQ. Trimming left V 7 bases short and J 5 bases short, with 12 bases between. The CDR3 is CASTPVGDQPQHF. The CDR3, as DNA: TGTGCCAGCACCCCCGTGGGAGATCAGCCCCAGCATTTT.

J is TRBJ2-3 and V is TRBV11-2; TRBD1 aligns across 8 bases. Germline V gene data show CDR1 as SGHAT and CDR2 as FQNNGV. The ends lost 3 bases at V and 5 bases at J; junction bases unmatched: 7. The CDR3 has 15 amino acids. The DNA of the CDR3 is TGTGCCAGCAGCTTTGCCCCAACAGGGGGAGATACGCAGTATTTT. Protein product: CASSFAPTGGDTQYF.

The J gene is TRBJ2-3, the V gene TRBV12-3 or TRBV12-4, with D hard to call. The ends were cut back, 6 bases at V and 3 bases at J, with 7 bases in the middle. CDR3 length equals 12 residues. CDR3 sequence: CASSLVTDTQYF. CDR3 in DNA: TGTGCCAGCAGCCTAGTGACAGATACGCAGTATTTT.

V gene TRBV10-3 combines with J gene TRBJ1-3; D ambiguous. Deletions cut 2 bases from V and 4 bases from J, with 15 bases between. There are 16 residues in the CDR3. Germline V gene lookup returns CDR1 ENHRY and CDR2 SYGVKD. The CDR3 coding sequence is TGTGCCATCAGTGAGCGGAGGGTCTGGGAGGGAAACACCATATATTTT. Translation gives CAISERRVWEGNTIYF.

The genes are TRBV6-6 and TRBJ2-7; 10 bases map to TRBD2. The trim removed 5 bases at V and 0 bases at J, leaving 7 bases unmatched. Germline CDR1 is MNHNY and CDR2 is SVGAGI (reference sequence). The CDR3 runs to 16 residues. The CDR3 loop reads CASSPPLAGASYEQYF. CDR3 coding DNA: TGTGCCAGCAGTCCGCCTCTAGCGGGGGCCTCCTACGAGCAGTACTTC.

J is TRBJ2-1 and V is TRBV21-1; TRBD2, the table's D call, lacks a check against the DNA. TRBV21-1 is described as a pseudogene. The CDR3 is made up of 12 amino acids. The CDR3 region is CASSRILNEQFF. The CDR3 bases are TGTGCCAGCAGCAGGATACTAAATGAGCAGTTCTTC.

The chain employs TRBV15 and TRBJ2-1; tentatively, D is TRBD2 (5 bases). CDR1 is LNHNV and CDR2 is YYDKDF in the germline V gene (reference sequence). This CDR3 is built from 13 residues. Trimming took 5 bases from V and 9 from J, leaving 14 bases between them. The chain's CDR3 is CATSVTRAGEQFF. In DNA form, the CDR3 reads TGTGCCACCAGCGTAACGCGGGCGGGTGAGCAGTTCTTC.

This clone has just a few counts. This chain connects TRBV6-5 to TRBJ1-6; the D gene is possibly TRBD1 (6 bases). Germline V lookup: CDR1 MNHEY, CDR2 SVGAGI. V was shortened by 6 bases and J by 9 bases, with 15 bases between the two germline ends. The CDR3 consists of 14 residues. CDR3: CASSRGPVGSPLHF. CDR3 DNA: TGTGCCAGCAGCAGGGGCCCGGTGGGTTCACCCCTCCACTTT.

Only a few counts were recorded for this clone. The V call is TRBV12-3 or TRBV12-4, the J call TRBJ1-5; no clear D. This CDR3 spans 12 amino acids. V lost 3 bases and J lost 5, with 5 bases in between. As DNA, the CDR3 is TGTGCCAGCAGTTTGAGAGATCAGCCCCAGCATTTT. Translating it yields CASSLRDQPQHF.

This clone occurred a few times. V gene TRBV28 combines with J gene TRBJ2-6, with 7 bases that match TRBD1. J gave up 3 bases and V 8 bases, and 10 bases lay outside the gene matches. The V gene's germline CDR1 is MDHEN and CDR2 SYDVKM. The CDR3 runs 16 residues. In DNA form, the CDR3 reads TGTGCCAGCGGAATGACAGGGCAGGTTGGGGCCAACGTCCTGACTTTC. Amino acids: CASGMTGQVGANVLTF.

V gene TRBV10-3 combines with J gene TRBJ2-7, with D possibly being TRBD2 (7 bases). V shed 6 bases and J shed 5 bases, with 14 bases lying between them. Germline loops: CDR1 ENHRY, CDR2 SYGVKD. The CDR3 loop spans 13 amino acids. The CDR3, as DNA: TGTGCCATCAGGCGGGGGCAGGTCAACGAGCAGTACTTC. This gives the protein CAIRRGQVNEQYF.

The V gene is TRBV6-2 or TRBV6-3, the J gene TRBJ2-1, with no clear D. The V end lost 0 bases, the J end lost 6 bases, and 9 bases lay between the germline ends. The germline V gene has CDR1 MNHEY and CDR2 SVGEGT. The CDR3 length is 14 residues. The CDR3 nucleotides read TGTGCCAGCAGTTACTCTAACAGCCCCAATGAGCAGTTCTTC. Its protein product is CASSYSNSPNEQFF.

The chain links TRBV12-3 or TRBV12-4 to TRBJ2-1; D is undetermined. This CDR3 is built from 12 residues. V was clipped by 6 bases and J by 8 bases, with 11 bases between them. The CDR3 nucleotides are TGTGCCAGCAGCTCCTCGGAGTATGAGCAGTTCTTC. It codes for CASSSSEYEQFF.

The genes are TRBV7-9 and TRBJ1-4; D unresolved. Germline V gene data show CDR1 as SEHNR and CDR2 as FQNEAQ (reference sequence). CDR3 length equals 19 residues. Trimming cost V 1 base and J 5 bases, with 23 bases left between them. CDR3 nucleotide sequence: TGTGCCAGCAGCTTAGTTTCCGGGTTTCTTGGTGTTAGAAATGAAAAACTGTTTTTT. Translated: CASSLVSGFLGVRNEKLFF.

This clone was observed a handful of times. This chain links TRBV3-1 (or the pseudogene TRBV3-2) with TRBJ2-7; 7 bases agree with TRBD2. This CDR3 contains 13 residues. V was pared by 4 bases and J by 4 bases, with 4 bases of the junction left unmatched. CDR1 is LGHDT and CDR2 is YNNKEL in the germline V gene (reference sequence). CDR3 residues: CASSLGRGYEQYF. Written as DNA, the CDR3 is TGTGCCAGCAGCCTCGGGCGGGGGTACGAGCAGTACTTC.

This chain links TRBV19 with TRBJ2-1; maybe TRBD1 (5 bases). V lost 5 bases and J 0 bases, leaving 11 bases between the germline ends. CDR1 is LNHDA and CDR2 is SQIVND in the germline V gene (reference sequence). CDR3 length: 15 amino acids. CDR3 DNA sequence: TGTGCCAGTAGTTTCAGGGATGTCTCCTACAATGAGCAGTTCTTC. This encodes CASSFRDVSYNEQFF.

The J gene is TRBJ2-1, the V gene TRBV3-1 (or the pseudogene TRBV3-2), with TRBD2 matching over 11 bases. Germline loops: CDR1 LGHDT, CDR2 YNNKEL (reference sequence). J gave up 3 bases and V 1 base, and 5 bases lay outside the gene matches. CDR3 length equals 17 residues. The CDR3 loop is CASSQASGTSGYNEQFF. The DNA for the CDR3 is TGTGCCAGCAGCCAAGCATCCGGGACTAGCGGCTACAATGAGCAGTTCTTC.

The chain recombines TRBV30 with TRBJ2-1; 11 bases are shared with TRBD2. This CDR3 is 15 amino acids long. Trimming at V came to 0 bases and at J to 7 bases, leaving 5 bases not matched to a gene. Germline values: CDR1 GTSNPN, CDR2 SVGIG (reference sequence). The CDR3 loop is CAWSVGSGGGNEQFF. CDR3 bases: TGTGCCTGGAGTGTAGGTAGCGGGGGGGGAAATGAGCAGTTCTTC.